This T cell receptor beta chain was identified during a study of blood T cell repertoires in COVID-19. CDR1 and CDR2 from the germline V gene are LGHNA and YSLEER. V lost 0 bases to trimming and J lost 0 bases, with 9 bases between them. CDR3 length equals 17 residues. Profiling relied on immunoSEQ multiplex PCR, and the TCRdb table lists in-frame clones only, not all of them. The sample records roughly 80,000 clones, roughly 87% being singletons. The gene calls are TRBV4-3 and TRBJ1-6; TRBD1 is a possible D gene (5 bases). Sequenced sample: peripheral blood. The sequence was obtained from a woman older than 75 with active or convalescent COVID-19. This CDR3 reads CASSQDRGASYNSPLHF. The CDR3 bases are TGCGCCAGCAGCCAAGATCGCGGGGCCTCCTATAATTCACCCCTCCACTTT.